A single sample is the source of the 4 T cell receptor beta chains below, sequenced in a study of cytomegalovirus exposure and HLA in healthy donors (dated by TCRdb to the late 2010s). Library method: the immunoSEQ multiplex PCR assay. The multiplex PCR relied on a mix of 60 forward primers for TCR Vbeta segments and 13 reverse primers for TCR Jbeta segments. TCRdb stores this immuneACCESS table with in-frame sequences only. Part of the clones is absent; in the studies checked, under half of the shortfall reflects unresolved V genes, and no reason is known for the rest. The sample records some 150,000 clones, around 72% of which are singletons. The ten biggest clones cover approximately 4.3% of the sample. The sequenced sample was PBMCs. These receptors were taken from a man aged 18-30 years in good health and CMV-seropositive.

This chain uses TRBV13 with TRBJ2-5, with a possible D match to TRBD2 (6 bases). This CDR3 contains 15 residues. V gave up 1 base and J gave up 5 bases, with 14 bases separating them. CDR1 and CDR2 from the germline V gene are PRHDT and FYEKMQ (reference sequence). CDR3 sequence: CASSLALTEGETQYF. Here the CDR3 DNA reads TGTGCCAGCAGCTTAGCTCTCACGGAGGGGGAGACCCAGTACTTC.

The V call is TRBV13, the J call TRBJ1-2, with D unclear. Germline V CDR1 and CDR2: PRHDT, FYEKMQ (reference sequence). V lost 6 bases, J lost 0 bases, and 11 bases lay in between. This CDR3 is 14 amino acids long. The CDR3 sequence is CASSTGYANYGYTF. CDR3 DNA sequence: TGTGCCAGCAGTACGGGGTATGCTAACTATGGCTACACCTTC.

This clone appeared once. The V gene is TRBV7-8, the J gene TRBJ1-6, with D perhaps TRBD1 (5 bases). Germline V lookup: CDR1 SGHVS, CDR2 FQNEAQ. V gave up 3 bases and J gave up 7 bases, with 7 bases separating them. This CDR3 has 13 residues. CDR3 loop: CASSLQGNSPLHF. In nucleotides, the CDR3 is TGTGCCAGCAGCTTGCAGGGAAATTCACCCCTCCACTTT.

The CDR3 DNA is TGTGCCAGCAGTCGACAGGGGTATGAGCAGTTCTTC. Its translation: CASSRQGYEQFF. The V gene is TRBV7-2, the J gene TRBJ2-1, with TRBD1 identical over 8 bases. V lost 6 bases and J lost 8; bases outside the gene matches: 3. Germline loops: CDR1 SGHTA, CDR2 FQGNSA. CDR3 length equals 12 residues.